This T cell receptor beta chain is from a study of blood T cell repertoires in COVID-19. Study information: T cells, B-cell-depleted T cells, or PBMCs supplied cDNA or gDNA.

Residents of 24 US areas, aged roughly 18 to 89 years, made up the participants. Cohort placement rested on clinical history that participants reported themselves. The V and J ends lost 2 bases and 3 bases respectively, with 8 bases between them. This CDR3 contains 13 residues. Germline V gene data show CDR1 as MDHEN and CDR2 as SYDVKM. Original data processing: Reference gene primer amplification gave estimated nucleated cell counts. The data were produced by immunoSEQ multiplex PCR, yet TCRdb's version contains in-frame clones alone and is incomplete. That table supplies the V and J calls and clone size; D and trimming were determined from the DNA. Found here are about 330,000 clones, more than 85% of them singletons; the top ten hold around a sixth.

The sequence derives from a woman between 25 and 40 years old who had recovered from COVID-19. Sequenced input: PBMCs or T cells enriched from blood (not recorded which). The chain is built from TRBV28 and TRBJ2-7, with unresolved D. The CDR3 loop reads CASSLQAFYEQYF. CDR3 nucleotides: TGTGCCAGCAGTTTACAGGCTTTCTACGAGCAGTACTTC.